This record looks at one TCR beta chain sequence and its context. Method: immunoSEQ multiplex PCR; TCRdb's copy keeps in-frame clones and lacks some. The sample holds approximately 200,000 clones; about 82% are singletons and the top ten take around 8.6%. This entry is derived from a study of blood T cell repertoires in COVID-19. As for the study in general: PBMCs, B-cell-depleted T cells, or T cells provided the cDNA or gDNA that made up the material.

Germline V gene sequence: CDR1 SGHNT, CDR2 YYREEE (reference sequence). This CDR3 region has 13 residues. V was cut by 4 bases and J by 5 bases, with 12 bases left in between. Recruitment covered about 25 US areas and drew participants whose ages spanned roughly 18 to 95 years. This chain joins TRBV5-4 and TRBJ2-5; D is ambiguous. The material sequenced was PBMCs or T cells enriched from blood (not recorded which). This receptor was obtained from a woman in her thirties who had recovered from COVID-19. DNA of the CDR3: TGTGCCAGCAGCGGAGAACTCACGGAGACCCAGTACTTC. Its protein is CASSGELTETQYF.